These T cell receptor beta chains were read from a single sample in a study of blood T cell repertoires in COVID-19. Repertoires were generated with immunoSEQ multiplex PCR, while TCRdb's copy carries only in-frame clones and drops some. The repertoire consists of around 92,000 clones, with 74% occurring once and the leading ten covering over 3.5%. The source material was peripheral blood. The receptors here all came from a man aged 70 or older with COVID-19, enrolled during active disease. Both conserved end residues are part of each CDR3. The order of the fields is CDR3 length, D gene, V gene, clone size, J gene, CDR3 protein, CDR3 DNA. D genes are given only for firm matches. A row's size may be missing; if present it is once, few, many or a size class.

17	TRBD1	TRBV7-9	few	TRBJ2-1	CASSSKVGGQGYNEQFF	TGTGCCAGCAGCTCTAAAGTGGGTGGACAGGGCTACAATGAGCAGTTCTTC
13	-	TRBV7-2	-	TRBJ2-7	CASSRLEIYEQYF	TGTGCCAGCAGCCGATTAGAGATCTACGAGCAGTACTTC
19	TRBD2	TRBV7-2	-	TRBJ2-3	CASSLAGLAGGGLSDTQYF	TGTGCCAGCAGCTTAGCTGGTCTAGCGGGAGGAGGGTTGTCAGATACGCAGTATTTT
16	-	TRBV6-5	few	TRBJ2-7	CASSYSRYRPTYEQYF	TGTGCCAGCAGTTACTCGAGGTACAGGCCTACCTACGAGCAGTACTTC
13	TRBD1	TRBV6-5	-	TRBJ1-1	CASSYLDRTEAFF	TGTGCCAGCAGTTACCTGGACAGGACTGAAGCTTTCTTT
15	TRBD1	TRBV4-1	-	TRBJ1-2	CASSQQTGAVYGYTF	TGCGCCAGCAGCCAACAGACAGGGGCGGTCTATGGCTACACCTTC
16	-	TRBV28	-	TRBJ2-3	CASSSPSLLGGDTQYF	TGTGCCAGCAGTTCCCCCTCATTGCTGGGAGGAGATACGCAGTATTTT
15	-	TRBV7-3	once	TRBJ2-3	CASSLGNSFTDTQYF	TGTGCCAGCAGCTTAGGCAACAGCTTCACAGATACGCAGTATTTT
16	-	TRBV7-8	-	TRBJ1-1	CASSRWGGLGDTEAFF	TGTGCCAGCAGCAGGTGGGGGGGACTGGGCGACACTGAAGCTTTCTTT
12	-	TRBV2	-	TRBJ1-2	CASTGASYGYTF	TGTGCCAGCACAGGGGCTAGCTATGGCTACACCTTC
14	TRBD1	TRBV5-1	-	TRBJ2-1	CASSLYQGAGEQFF	TGCGCCAGCAGCTTATACCAGGGGGCGGGCGAGCAGTTCTTC
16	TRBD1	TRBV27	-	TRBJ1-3	CASSLLGQGAGNTIYF	TGTGCCAGCAGTTTATTGGGACAGGGGGCTGGAAACACCATATATTTT
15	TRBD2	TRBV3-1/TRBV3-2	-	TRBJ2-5	CASSQELAAQETQYF	TGTGCCAGCAGCCAAGAGCTAGCGGCCCAAGAGACCCAGTACTTC
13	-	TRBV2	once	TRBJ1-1	CASSEGAGTEAFF	TGTGCCAGCAGTGAAGGGGCCGGCACTGAAGCTTTCTTT
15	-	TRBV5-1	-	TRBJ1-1	CASSPGGGRTPEAFF	TGCGCCAGCAGCCCTGGTGGAGGGAGGACCCCTGAAGCTTTCTTT
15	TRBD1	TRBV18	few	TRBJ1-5	CASSPRGQGIWPQHF	TGTGCCAGCTCACCACGGGGACAGGGAATTTGGCCCCAGCATTTT
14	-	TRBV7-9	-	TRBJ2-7	CASSPTGQSYEQYF	TGTGCCAGCAGCCCGACTGGACAGTCCTACGAGCAGTACTTC
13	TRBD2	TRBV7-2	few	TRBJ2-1	CASSSLAGGEQFF	TGTGCCAGCAGCTCCCTAGCGGGAGGAGAGCAGTTCTTC
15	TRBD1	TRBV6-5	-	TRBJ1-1	CASTKRTGRSTEAFF	TGTGCCAGCACCAAACGGACAGGGCGATCCACTGAAGCTTTCTTT
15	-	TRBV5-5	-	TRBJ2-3	CASSRGYSGTDTQYF	TGTGCCAGCAGCCGGGGATATAGCGGCACAGATACGCAGTATTTT
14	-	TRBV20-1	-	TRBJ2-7	CSASPWLAPYEQYF	TGCAGTGCTAGTCCGTGGCTGGCCCCCTACGAGCAGTACTTC
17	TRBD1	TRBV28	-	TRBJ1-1	CASSFPTGGRVRTEAFF	TGTGCCAGCAGTTTCCCGACAGGGGGCAGAGTTCGGACTGAAGCTTTCTTT
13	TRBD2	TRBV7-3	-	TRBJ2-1	CASSPGTSGWQFF	TGTGCCAGCAGCCCTGGGACTAGCGGATGGCAGTTCTTC
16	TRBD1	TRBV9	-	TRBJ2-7	CASSVIGQASSYEQYF	TGTGCCAGCAGCGTAATTGGACAGGCGAGCTCCTACGAGCAGTACTTC
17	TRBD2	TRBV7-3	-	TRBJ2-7	CASSLTIAGGPLGEQYF	TGTGCCAGCAGCTTAACGATAGCGGGAGGGCCCCTTGGGGAGCAGTACTTC
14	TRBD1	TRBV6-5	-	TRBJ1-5	CASSSRGQGQPQHF	TGTGCCAGCAGTTCCAGGGGGCAAGGTCAGCCCCAGCATTTT
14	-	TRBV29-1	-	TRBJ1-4	CSVRDLGRNEKLFF	TGCAGCGTGAGGGATCTAGGGCGAAATGAAAAACTGTTTTTT
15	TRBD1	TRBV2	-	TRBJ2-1	CASRTRTGVGDEQFF	TGTGCCAGCCGCACTCGGACAGGGGTCGGCGATGAGCAGTTCTTC
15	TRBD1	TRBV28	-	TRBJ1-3	CASSFPGTGEDTIYF	TGTGCCAGCAGTTTCCCCGGGACAGGGGAGGACACCATATATTTT
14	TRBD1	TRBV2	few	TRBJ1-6	CASQQGPGNSPLHF	TGTGCCAGCCAACAGGGGCCTGGGAATTCACCCCTCCACTTT
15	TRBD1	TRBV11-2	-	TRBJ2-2	CASSLVAGGVGELFF	TGTGCCAGCAGCTTAGTAGCAGGGGGAGTCGGGGAGCTGTTTTTT
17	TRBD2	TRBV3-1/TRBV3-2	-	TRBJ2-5	CASSQELGGRQQETQYF	TGTGCCAGCAGCCAAGAGTTAGGCGGGAGGCAGCAAGAGACCCAGTACTTC
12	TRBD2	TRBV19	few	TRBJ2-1	CATASGNNEQFF	TGTGCCACCGCTAGCGGGAACAATGAGCAGTTCTTC
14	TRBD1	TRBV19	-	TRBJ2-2	CASKRQGNTGELFF	TGTGCCAGTAAGAGACAGGGAAACACCGGGGAGCTGTTTTTT
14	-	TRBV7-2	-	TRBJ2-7	CASSLGRQTYEQYF	TGTGCCAGCAGCTTAGGGCGACAGACCTACGAGCAGTACTTC
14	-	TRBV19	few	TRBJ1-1	CASSIATSGTEAFF	TGTGCCAGTAGTATAGCCACCTCGGGCACTGAAGCTTTCTTT
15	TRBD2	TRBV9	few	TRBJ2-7	CASSVESSGIYEQYF	TGTGCCAGCAGCGTAGAGAGTAGCGGGATTTACGAGCAGTACTTC
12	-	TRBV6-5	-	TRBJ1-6	CASRARQSPLHF	TGTGCCAGCAGGGCTCGACAATCACCCCTCCACTTT
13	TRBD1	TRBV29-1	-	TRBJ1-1	CSVERTGVTEAFF	TGCAGCGTTGAAAGGACAGGGGTCACTGAAGCTTTCTTT
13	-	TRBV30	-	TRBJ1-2	CAWSPYVGGGYTF	TGTGCCTGGAGTCCCTACGTTGGTGGTGGCTACACCTTC
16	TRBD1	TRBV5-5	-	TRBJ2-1	CASSVVPGQGNNEQFF	TGTGCCAGCAGCGTCGTGCCGGGACAGGGAAACAATGAGCAGTTCTTC
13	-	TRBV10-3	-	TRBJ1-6	CAISIGGNSPLHF	TGTGCCATCAGTATCGGGGGTAATTCACCCCTCCACTTT